This T cell receptor (beta chain) stems from a study of shared clonotypes between healthy human individuals. Study results and limitations: Sequencing depth was expected to influence donor clonotype sharing. Non-shared clonotypes showed lower generation probabilities than clonotypes common to all four donors.

Only in-frame clones appear in the TCRdb table, and some are missing; sequencing was by immunoSEQ multiplex PCR. The table lists 850,000 to 1,100,000 clones, 70% to 80% of them singletons. On this clone itself: Its antigen is undetermined.

Germline V gene sequence: CDR1 SGHRS, CDR2 YFSETQ. This CDR3 has 14 residues. Trimming removed 4 bases from V and 0 bases from J, with 10 bases in between. This sequence originates from a man aged 18-30 years in good health. Some clones in this sample may be carry-over from other donors' samples. Input material: memory CD4+ T cells from PBMCs. Subset reported: CD45RA-negative fraction. The gene calls are TRBV5-1 and TRBJ1-1; TRBD1 is a possible D gene (5 bases). The CDR3 loop is CASSPPGLNTEAFF. The CDR3 DNA reads TGCGCCAGCAGCCCCCCAGGGCTGAACACTGAAGCTTTCTTT. The variable domain in full, with the rest retrieved from reference TRBV5-1 and TRBJ1-1, is KAGVTQTPRYLIKTRGQQVTLSCSPISGHRSVSWYQQTPGQGLQFLFEYFSETQRNKGNFPGRFSGRQFSNSRSEMNVSTLELGDSALYLCASSPPGLNTEAFFGQGTRLTVV.